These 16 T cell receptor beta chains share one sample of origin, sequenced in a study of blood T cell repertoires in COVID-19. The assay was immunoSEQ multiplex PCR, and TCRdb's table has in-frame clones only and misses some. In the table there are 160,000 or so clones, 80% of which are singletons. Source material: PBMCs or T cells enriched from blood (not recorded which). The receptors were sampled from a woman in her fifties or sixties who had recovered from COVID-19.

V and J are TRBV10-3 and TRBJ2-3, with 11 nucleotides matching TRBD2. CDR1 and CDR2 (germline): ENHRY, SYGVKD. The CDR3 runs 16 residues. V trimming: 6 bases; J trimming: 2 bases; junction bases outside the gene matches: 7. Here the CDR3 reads CAIRTLAGGSTDTQYF. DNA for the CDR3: TGTGCCATCAGGACGTTAGCGGGGGGGTCCACAGATACGCAGTATTTT.

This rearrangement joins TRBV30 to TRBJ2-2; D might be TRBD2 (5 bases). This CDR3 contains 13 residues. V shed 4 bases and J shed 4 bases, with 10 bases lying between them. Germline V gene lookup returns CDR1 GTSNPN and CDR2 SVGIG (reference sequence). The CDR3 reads CAWTRAGTGELFF. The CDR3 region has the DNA TGTGCCTGGACGAGGGCCGGCACCGGGGAGCTGTTTTTT.

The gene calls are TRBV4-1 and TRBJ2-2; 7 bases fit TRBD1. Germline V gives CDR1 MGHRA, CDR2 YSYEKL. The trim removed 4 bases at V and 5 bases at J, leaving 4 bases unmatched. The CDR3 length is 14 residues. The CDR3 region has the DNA TGCGCCAGCAGCCCTAGGACAGGAACCGGGGAGCTGTTTTTT. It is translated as CASSPRTGTGELFF.

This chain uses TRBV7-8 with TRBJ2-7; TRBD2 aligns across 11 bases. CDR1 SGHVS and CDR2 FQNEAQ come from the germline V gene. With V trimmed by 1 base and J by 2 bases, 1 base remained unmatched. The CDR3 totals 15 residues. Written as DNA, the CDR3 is TGTGCCAGCAGCTTAGATAGCGGGGGGGCCTACGAGCAGTACTTC. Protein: CASSLDSGGAYEQYF.

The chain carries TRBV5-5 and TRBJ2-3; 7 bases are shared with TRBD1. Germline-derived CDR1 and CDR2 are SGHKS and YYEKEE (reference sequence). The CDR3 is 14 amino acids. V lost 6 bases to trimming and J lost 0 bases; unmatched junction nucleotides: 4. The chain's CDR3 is CASNPGQSTDTQYF. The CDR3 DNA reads TGTGCCAGCAACCCGGGACAGAGCACAGATACGCAGTATTTT.

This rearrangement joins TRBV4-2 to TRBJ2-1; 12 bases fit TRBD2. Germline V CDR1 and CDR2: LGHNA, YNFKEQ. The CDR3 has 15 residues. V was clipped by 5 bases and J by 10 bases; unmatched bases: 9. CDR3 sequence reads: CASSSPSGGDEEQFF. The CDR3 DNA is TGTGCCAGCAGCTCTCCTAGCGGGGGGGACGAGGAGCAGTTCTTC.

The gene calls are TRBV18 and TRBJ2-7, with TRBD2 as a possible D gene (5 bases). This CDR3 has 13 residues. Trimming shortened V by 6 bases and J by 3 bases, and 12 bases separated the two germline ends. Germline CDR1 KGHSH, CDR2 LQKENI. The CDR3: CASSEAQDYEQYF. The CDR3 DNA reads TGTGCCAGCTCGGAGGCTCAGGACTACGAGCAGTACTTC. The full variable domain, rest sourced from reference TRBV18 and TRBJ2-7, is NAGVMQNPRHLVRRRGQEARLRCSPMKGHSHVYWYRQLPEEGLKFMVYLQKENIIDESGMPKERFSAEFPKEGPSILRIQQVVRGDSAAYFCASSEAQDYEQYFGPGTRLTVT.

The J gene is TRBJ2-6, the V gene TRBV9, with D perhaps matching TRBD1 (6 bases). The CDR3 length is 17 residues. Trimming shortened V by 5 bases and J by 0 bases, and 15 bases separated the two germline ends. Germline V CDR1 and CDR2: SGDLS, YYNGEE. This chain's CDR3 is CASSERGSHSGANVLTF. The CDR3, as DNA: TGTGCCAGCAGTGAGAGGGGGTCCCACTCTGGGGCCAACGTCCTGACTTTC.

The CDR3 region is CASSLRTGATNEKLFF. The CDR3 coding sequence is TGCGCCAGCAGCTTGCGTACGGGGGCAACTAATGAAAAACTGTTTTTT. V usage is TRBV5-1 and J usage is TRBJ1-4; maybe TRBD1 (5 bases). The CDR3 is 16 residues long. Trimming removed 1 base at V and 0 bases at J, with 10 bases between. CDR1 SGHRS and CDR2 YFSETQ come from the germline V gene.

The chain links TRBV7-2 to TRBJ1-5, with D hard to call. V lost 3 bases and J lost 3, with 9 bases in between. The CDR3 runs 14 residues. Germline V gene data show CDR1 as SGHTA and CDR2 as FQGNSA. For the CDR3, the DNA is TGTGCCAGCAGCTTCCGGGGTTACAATCAGCCCCAGCATTTT. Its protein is CASSFRGYNQPQHF. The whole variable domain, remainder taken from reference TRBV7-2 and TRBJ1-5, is GAGVSQSPSNKVTEKGKDVELRCDPISGHTALYWYRQSLGQGLEFLIYFQGNSAPDKSGLPSDRFSAERTGGSVSTLTIQRTQQEDSAVYLCASSFRGYNQPQHFGDGTRLSIL.

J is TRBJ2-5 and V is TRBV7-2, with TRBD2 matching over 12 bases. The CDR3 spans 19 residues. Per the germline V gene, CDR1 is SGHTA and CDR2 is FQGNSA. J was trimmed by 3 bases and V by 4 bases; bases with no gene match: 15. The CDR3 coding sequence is TGTGCCAGCAGCTCCAAGGGGCTAGCGGGGGGGCCCGTAGAAGAGACCCAGTACTTC. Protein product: CASSSKGLAGGPVEETQYF.

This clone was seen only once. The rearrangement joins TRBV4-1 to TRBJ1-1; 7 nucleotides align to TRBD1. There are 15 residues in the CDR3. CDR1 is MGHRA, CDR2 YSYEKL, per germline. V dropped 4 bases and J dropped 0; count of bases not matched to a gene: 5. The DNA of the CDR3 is TGCGCCAGCAGCCCAGGGGACAGCATGAACACTGAAGCTTTCTTT. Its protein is CASSPGDSMNTEAFF.

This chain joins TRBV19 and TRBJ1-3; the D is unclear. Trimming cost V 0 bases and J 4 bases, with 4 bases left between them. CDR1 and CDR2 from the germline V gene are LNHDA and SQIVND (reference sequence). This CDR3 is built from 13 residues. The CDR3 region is CASSIDRGNTIYF. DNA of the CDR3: TGTGCCAGTAGTATAGACAGAGGAAACACCATATATTTT.

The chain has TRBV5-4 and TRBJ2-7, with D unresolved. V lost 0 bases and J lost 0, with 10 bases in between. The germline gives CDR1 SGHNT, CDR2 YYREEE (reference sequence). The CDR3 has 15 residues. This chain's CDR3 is CASSLELGSSYEQYF. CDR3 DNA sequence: TGTGCCAGCAGCTTGGAACTTGGTAGCTCCTACGAGCAGTACTTC.

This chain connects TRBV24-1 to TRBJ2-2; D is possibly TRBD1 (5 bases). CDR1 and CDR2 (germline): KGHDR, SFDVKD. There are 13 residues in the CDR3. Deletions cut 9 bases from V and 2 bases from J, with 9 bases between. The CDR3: CATRQGNTGELFF. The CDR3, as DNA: TGTGCCACCCGGCAGGGTAACACCGGGGAGCTGTTTTTT.

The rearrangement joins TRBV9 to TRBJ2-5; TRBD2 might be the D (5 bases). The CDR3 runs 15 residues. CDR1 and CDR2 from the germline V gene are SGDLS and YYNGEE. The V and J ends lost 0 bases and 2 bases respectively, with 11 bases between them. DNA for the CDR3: TGTGCCAGCAGCGTAGGGGCTAGCCCACAAGAGACCCAGTACTTC. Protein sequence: CASSVGASPQETQYF.